Listed here is a single T cell receptor (beta chain). This specimen comes from a study of T-cell memory formation after mild COVID-19. TCRdb itself ran the 5' RACE reads through MiXCR, one entry per CDR3 protein. Of hundreds of thousands of distinct CDR3 sequences in the sample, less than 25% were seen once. Trimming cost V 0 bases and J 0 bases; bases outside gene matches: 13. CDR3 size: 18 residues. Looked up from germline, CDR1 is DFQATT and CDR2 is SNEGSKA (reference sequence). Specimen: PBMCs or a T cell subset sorted from them (not recorded which). The chain combines TRBV20-1 with TRBJ2-7; 8 bases align to TRBD1. The source is an adult woman who had mild COVID-19 (a few samples of this study predate the infection). Cell type and time point are not known. The CDR3 DNA reads as TGCAGTGCTAGAGACGAAATGGGTGGGACAGGAAACTCCTACGAGCAGTACTTC. As protein: CSARDEMGGTGNSYEQYF.